This T cell receptor (beta chain) derives from a study of monozygotic twins with inflammatory bowel disease (dated by TCRdb to the late 2010s). Looking at the study overall: A total of 28 monozygotic twin pairs were included in the full study, comprising nine German pairs (four IBD-concordant, five IBD-discordant) and 19 IBD-discordant Danish pairs. Each individual had, on average, about 151 000 unique TCRalpha sequences and 181 000 unique TCRbeta sequences available for analysis. The search for disease-associated traits relied mainly on comparing IBD patients with their genetically identical healthy co-twins within discordant pairs. What the authors observed across the whole study: Background noise and inter-individual variability may have been introduced into the repertoires by the differing immunosuppressive treatments among patients. TCRbeta repertoire diversity, by inverse Simpson index, was decreased in IBD patients compared with their healthy co-twins. No single strong signal or clonotype linked to IBD turned up in the results, so the idea that one exists was not supported. Compared with healthy twins, IBD patients shared fewer clonotypes with other individuals, and the difference was most pronounced in patients with signs of disease activity. No difference in repertoire similarity was observed between concordant and discordant twins, possibly owing to limited statistical power. Distinction between different T cell subtypes could not be achieved in the analysis.

Remarks on this clonotype: No antigen is known for it.

CDR3 length: 13 amino acids, cysteine to phenylalanine. No DNA sequence is on record. From a lookup of the germline V gene, CDR1 and CDR2 are SGHTA and FQGNSA. Library method: 5' RACE. Each TCR library was prepared from around 3,400 ng of total RNA. cDNA was synthesized with SMARTScribe reverse transcriptase in eight separate reactions per sample. During cDNA synthesis, unique molecular identifiers containing a 6-nucleotide sample barcode were introduced by template switching. TCRalpha and TCRbeta cDNA was amplified by two nested PCRs of about 15 and 9 cycles, with bead purification after each PCR. Before amplification, the cDNA was treated with uracil DNA-glycosylase and purified using the QIAquick PCR purification kit. In the second PCR, Illumina TruSeq-compatible adapters and sample-specific barcodes were added. Library quality and concentration were checked on TapeStation and Qubit, and libraries were pooled at about 5 ng each. Sequencing of pooled libraries was carried out on an Illumina HiSeq2500 single-index Rapid Run using 2 x 100 bp reads and custom sequencing primers. Turning to the authors' computational methods: MiGEC version 1.2.6 was used for UMI-based consensus assembly to correct PCR and sequencing errors. MiXCR version 2.1.1 was used to carry out V(D)J alignment, clonotype assembly and CDR3 extraction. To normalise gene usage, clonotype sharing and MAIT/NKT TCR abundance, the analysis used the top 1000, 10 000 and 20 000 clonotypes per sample. Diversity was computed as the inverse Simpson index with the vegan R package after downsampling to 27 000 UMIs. Paired Mann-Whitney U tests on discordant twin pairs were used, with Benjamini-Hochberg multiple-testing correction. Reprocessed by TCRdb, the reads give a single entry per CDR3 protein sequence, without DNA. Clone size and V and J calls follow TCRdb, not the original study. The sample has fewer than 400,000 distinct CDR3 sequences on record. The top ten clonotypes cover 5.6% of the sample.

From each donor, an approximately 2.3 ml peripheral blood sample was drawn into PAXgene tubes and stored at -80 degrees C. Without T cell sorting, total RNA was isolated from whole blood using the PAXgene blood miRNA kit on an automated QIAcube. Peripheral blood from monozygotic twin pairs concordant or discordant for inflammatory bowel disease was subjected to deep TCRalpha and TCRbeta repertoire profiling with unique molecular barcoding. Smoking habits were recorded for all twin pairs, with individuals classified as current, former or never smokers. The sequence joins TRBV7-2 to TRBJ2-2; TCRdb's D call of TRBD2 is untestable without DNA. Sequenced: blood. This TCR was recovered from a human donor with ulcerative colitis or Crohn's disease, or a healthy co-twin of an affected twin (not recorded which). CDR3 reads: CASTGWGAGVLFF.